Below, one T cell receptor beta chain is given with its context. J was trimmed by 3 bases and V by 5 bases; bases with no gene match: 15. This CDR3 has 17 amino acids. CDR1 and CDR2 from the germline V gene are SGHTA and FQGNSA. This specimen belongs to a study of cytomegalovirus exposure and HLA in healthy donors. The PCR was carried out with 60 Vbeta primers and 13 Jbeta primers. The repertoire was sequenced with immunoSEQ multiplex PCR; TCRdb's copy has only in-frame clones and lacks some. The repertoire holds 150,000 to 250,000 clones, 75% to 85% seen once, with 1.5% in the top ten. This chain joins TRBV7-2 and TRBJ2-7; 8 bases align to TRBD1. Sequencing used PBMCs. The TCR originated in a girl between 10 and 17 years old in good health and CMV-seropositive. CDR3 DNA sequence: TGTGCCAGCAGCCCCGAACCGGACAGGGTCCCGCGCTACGAGCAGTACTTC. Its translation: CASSPEPDRVPRYEQYF.